This T cell receptor (beta chain) appears in the sequencing data of a study of T-cell memory formation after mild COVID-19. TCRdb recomputed calls from the 5' RACE reads with MiXCR, one row per CDR3 protein. The sample includes more than 250,000 distinct CDR3 sequences, about a sixth of them seen just once. This clonotype was observed a handful of times. From germline, CDR1 is ENHRY and CDR2 SYGVKD. Trimming cost V 3 bases and J 5 bases, with 16 bases left between them. The CDR3 loop spans 15 amino acids. This TCR was recovered from a man between 18 and 35 years old who had mild COVID-19 (a few samples of this study predate the infection). Cell type and time point are not known. Sample: PBMCs or a T cell subset sorted from them (not recorded which). The chain uses TRBV10-3 and TRBJ1-1; a possible D gene is TRBD1 (5 bases). For the CDR3, the DNA is TGTGCCATCAGTGAAGAGGACTACAGACAGACTGAAGCTTTCTTT. Protein: CAISEEDYRQTEAFF.